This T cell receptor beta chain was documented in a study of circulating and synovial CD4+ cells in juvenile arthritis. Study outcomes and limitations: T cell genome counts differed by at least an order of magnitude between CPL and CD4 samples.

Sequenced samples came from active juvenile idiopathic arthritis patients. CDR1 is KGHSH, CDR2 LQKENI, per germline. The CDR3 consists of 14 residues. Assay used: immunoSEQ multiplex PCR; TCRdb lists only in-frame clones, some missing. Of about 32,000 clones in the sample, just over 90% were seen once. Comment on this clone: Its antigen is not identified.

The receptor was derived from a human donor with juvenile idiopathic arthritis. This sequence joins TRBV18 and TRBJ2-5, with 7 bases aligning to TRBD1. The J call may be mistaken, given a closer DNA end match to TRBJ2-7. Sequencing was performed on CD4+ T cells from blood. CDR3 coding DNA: TGTGCCAGCTCACTGGCCGACAGGGTGTACGAGCAGTACTTC. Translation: CASSLADRVYEQYF.